This T cell receptor (beta chain) was identified in a study of tumor-infiltrating lymphocytes in primary liver carcinoma. Background on the study: The cohort consisted of patients whose primary liver carcinoma was surgically resected.

Germline V gives CDR1 MNHNS, CDR2 SASEGT. This CDR3 comprises 11 residues. Trimming pared 7 bases from V and 13 bases from J, leaving 15 bases between. Synthesis of TCR beta cDNA was carried out from 500 ng total RNA with a constant-region primer. For TCR beta, libraries were produced by three nested multiplex PCR rounds using slightly modified ARM-PCR. The first two PCR rounds, around 11 cycles each, used TRBV1-TRBV30 forward primers and a C-beta reverse primer. Each CDR3 protein is one row after TCRdb ran MiXCR on the multiplex PCR reads. The table has 300,000 to 400,000 distinct CDR3 sequences, about 62% seen once. Germline DNA was also extracted, with blood RNA taken from unsorted whole blood. The patients carried chronic HBV infection and had received no treatment.

The specimen was peripheral blood. The receptor comes from a man between 40 and 49 years old with primary liver carcinoma and hepatitis B virus infection. The chain is built from TRBV6-1 and TRBJ2-3; D remains unclear. The CDR3 sequence: CASNQTDMEYF. CDR3 nucleotides: TGTGCCAGCAATCAAACAGATATGGAGTATTTT.